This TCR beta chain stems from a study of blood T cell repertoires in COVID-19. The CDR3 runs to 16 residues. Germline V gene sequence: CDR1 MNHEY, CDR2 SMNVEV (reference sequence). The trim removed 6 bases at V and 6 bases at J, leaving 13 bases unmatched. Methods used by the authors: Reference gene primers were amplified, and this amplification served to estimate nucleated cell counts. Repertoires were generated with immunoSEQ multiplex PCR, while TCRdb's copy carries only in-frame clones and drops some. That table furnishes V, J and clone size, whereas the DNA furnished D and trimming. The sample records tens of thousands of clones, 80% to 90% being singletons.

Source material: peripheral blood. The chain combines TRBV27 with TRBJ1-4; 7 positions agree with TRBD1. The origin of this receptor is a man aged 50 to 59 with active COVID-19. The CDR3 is CASSSIRQGGHEKLFF. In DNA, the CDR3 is TGTGCCAGCAGCTCTATTAGACAGGGAGGACATGAAAAACTGTTTTTT.